Listed here are 3 T cell receptor beta chains from one sample, sequenced in a study of CD8+ T cells in alopecia areata. The treatment denotes: oral pan-JAK inhibitor, 5-10 mg twice daily. The authors extracted RNA and reverse transcribed it into cDNA as the sequencing template. TCRdb keeps only in-frame clones here, not all; method: immunoSEQ multiplex PCR. The profile shows approximately 100,000 clones, about three fifths of them singletons. Sequences were derived from CD8+ T cells sorted from blood, sampled between weeks 55 and 65, from a patient treated with tofacitinib. The receptors originated from a human donor with alopecia areata.

The chain links TRBV7-2 to TRBJ1-1, with a weak D call TRBD1 (5 bases). The CDR3 is 16 amino acids. Trimming took 1 base from V and 1 from J, leaving 13 bases between them. Per germline, CDR1 SGHTA and CDR2 FQGNSA. Here the CDR3 reads CASSLDRGRKNTEAFF. CDR3 DNA sequence: TGTGCCAGCAGCTTAGACCGGGGACGTAAGAACACTGAAGCTTTCTTT.

This clone was observed a handful of times. The V gene is TRBV29-1, the J gene TRBJ1-1, with no clear D. Looked up from germline, CDR1 is SQVTM and CDR2 is ANQGSEA. V dropped 4 bases and J dropped 7 bases, with 13 bases sitting between them. The CDR3 runs 12 residues. The CDR3 protein is CSVGPGLNEAFF. CDR3 nucleotides: TGCAGCGTTGGTCCGGGGTTAAATGAAGCTTTCTTT.

The V and J genes are TRBV27 and TRBJ2-3; D call uncertain. CDR1 is MNHEY and CDR2 is SMNVEV in the germline V gene (reference sequence). V was clipped by 3 bases and J by 2 bases, with 9 bases between them. CDR3 length: 14 residues. The CDR3 DNA reads TGTGCCAGCAGTTTGATCCGCCACACAGATACGCAGTATTTT. Protein sequence: CASSLIRHTDTQYF.